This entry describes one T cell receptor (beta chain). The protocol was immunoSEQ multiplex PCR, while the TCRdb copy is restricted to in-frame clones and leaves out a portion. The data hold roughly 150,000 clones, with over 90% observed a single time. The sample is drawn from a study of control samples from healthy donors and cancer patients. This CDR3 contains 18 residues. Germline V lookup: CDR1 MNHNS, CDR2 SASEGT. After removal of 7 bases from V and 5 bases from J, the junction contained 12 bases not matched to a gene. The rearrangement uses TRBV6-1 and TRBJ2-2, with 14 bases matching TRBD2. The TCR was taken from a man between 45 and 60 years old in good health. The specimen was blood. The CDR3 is CASTQAGLAGVRTGELFF. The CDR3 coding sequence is TGTGCCAGCACTCAAGCGGGACTAGCGGGAGTCAGAACCGGGGAGCTGTTTTTT.